Each of the 25 T cell receptor beta chains below was sequenced from the same sample in a study of T cells in Graves' hyperthyroidism and ophthalmopathy. The investigators amplified TCR beta CDR3 regions from RNA transcripts. Carried out on the TCR CDR3, a first-round RT-PCR used the HTBI primer set. TCRdb recomputed calls from the multiplex PCR reads with MiXCR, one row per CDR3 protein. The sample has approximately 710,000 distinct CDR3 sequences, about 18% seen once; the top ten hold 15% to 18%. Sequencing was carried out using blood. These receptors were taken from a man between 50 and 59 years old with Graves' hyperthyroidism.

This clonotype has a handful of counts. V is TRBV10-2 and J is TRBJ2-3; D call uncertain. Germline CDR1 and CDR2: WSHSY and SAAADI. V was trimmed by 3 bases and J by 4 bases, leaving 14 bases between them. The CDR3 consists of 15 residues. The CDR3 region is CASSDELNIPDTQYF. The CDR3 DNA is TGCGCCAGCAGTGACGAGCTTAATATCCCAGATACGCAGTATTTT.

Comment on this clonotype: One end of the junction is discordant with germline, which a read error may explain. The chain couples TRBV18 to TRBJ1-1, with D hard to call. This CDR3 has 15 amino acids. Germline-derived CDR1 and CDR2 are KGHSH and LQKENI. CDR3 coding DNA: TGTGCCAGCTCACTTTCGGAAACCTCGAACGCTGAAGCTTTCTTT. Protein product: CASSLSETSNAEAFF.

This clonotype was counted between two and nine times. V gene TRBV18 combines with J gene TRBJ2-1; 8 nucleotides match TRBD1. CDR3 length equals 16 residues. J gave up 6 bases and V 0 bases, and 7 bases lay outside the gene matches. Germline CDR1 KGHSH, CDR2 LQKENI. CDR3: CASSPPARTGFNEQFF. CDR3 coding DNA: TGTGCCAGCTCACCACCCGCCCGGACAGGGTTCAATGAGCAGTTCTTC.

The chain couples TRBV7-9 to TRBJ2-6; no clear D gene. CDR3 length equals 17 residues. Germline CDR1 SEHNR, CDR2 FQNEAQ (reference sequence). Trimming took 3 bases from V and 2 from J, leaving 14 bases between them. The CDR3 spells CASSFDLNLAGANVLTF. CDR3 nucleotide sequence: TGTGCCAGCAGCTTCGACCTAAATCTGGCTGGGGCCAACGTCCTGACTTTC.

This clonotype has a handful of counts. The CDR3 DNA is TGTGCCAGCAGCCATACAGGGGCGAATACGCAGTATTTT. Translating gives CASSHTGANTQYF. The chain uses TRBV14 and TRBJ2-3; TRBD1 matches 7 bases. CDR3 length: 13 residues. V lost 3 bases and J lost 7; bases outside the gene matches: 4. The V gene's germline CDR1 is SGHDN and CDR2 FVKESK. Using reference TRBV14 and TRBJ2-3 for the parts outside the CDR3, the full variable domain is EAGVTQFPSHSVIEKGQTVTLRCDPISGHDNLYWYRRVMGKEIKFLLHFVKESKQDESGMPNNRFLAERTGGTYSTLKVQPAELEDSGVYFCASSHTGANTQYFGPGTRLTVL.

This clonotype was detected a few times. The chain uses TRBV5-1 and TRBJ1-3; 8 nucleotides line up with TRBD1. The CDR3 sequence is 14 residues long. The V and J ends lost 5 bases and 4 bases, in that order; junction bases with no gene match: 5. From germline, CDR1 is SGHRS and CDR2 YFSETQ. The CDR3: CASRTGTGGNTIYF. The CDR3 nucleotides read TGCGCCAGCAGGACCGGGACAGGAGGAAACACCATATATTTT.

This clonotype was counted only a few times. This chain joins TRBV6-1 and TRBJ2-1; unclear D gene. V lost 9 bases and J lost 2, with 11 bases in between. In germline, CDR1 is MNHNS, CDR2 SASEGT. CDR3 length: 13 amino acids. CDR3 residues: CASTPSAYNEQFF. The DNA of the CDR3 is TGTGCCAGTACTCCAAGTGCCTACAATGAGCAGTTCTTC.

This clonotype was observed a few times. The chain has TRBV6-1 and TRBJ2-7, with TRBD1 as a possible D gene (6 bases). Germline V CDR1 and CDR2: MNHNS, SASEGT. V gave up 6 bases and J gave up 6 bases, with 12 bases separating them. This CDR3 has 12 amino acids. CDR3 in amino acids: CASSRGQFEQYF. The CDR3 DNA reads as TGTGCCAGCAGCCGTGGACAGTTCGAGCAGTACTTC.

The chain has TRBV7-3 and TRBJ2-7; D not resolved. The V gene lost 1 base and the J gene lost 5 bases, with 6 bases spanning the gap. Looked up from germline, CDR1 is SGHTA and CDR2 is FQGTGA. This CDR3 is built from 12 residues. The CDR3 sequence is CASSLNGHEQYF. In DNA form, the CDR3 reads TGTGCCAGCAGCTTAAACGGGCACGAGCAGTACTTC.

In this sample, this clonotype turned up many times. This sequence joins TRBV29-1 and TRBJ2-3, with 11 bases lining up with TRBD2. The CDR3 extends over 15 amino acids. The V and J ends lost 1 base and 4 bases, in that order; junction bases with no gene match: 4. The germline CDR1 and CDR2 sequences are SQVTM and ANQGSEA. Here the CDR3 reads CSVEGQLAGADTQYF. CDR3 DNA: TGCAGCGTTGAAGGGCAACTAGCGGGAGCAGATACGCAGTATTTT.

Worth noting for this clonotype: A clone one base away is much larger, so this may be a read error. Because it lacks the conserved phenylalanine or tryptophan at the end, this CDR3 is likely a read error. The chain has TRBV7-2 and TRBJ2-1; TRBD1 matches at 7 bases. Per the germline V gene, CDR1 is SGHTA and CDR2 is FQGNSA. The CDR3 length is 16 residues. The V and J ends lost 5 bases and 3 bases, in that order; junction bases with no gene match: 10. For the CDR3, the DNA is TGTGCCAGCAGCCCTCCTACAGGGGTTGGCTACAATGAGCAGTTCCTC. This translates into CASSPPTGVGYNEQFL.

This chain links TRBV7-9 with TRBJ2-2, with TRBD2 matching 13 bases. This CDR3 contains 16 residues. The junction had 3 bases not matched to a gene; V was cut back by 4 bases and J by 4 bases. The germline V gene has CDR1 SEHNR and CDR2 FQNEAQ (reference sequence). CDR3 bases: TGTGCCAGCAGCTCGGGACTAGCGGGGTTCACCGGGGAGCTGTTTTTT. Its protein is CASSSGLAGFTGELFF.

The V gene is TRBV6-1, the J gene TRBJ1-1; TRBD1 aligns across 8 bases. CDR3 size: 16 residues. V lost 5 bases to trimming and J lost 0 bases; unmatched junction nucleotides: 8. The germline CDR1 and CDR2 sequences are MNHNS and SASEGT. The CDR3 reads CASSSPGQVMNTEAFF. Written as DNA, the CDR3 is TGTGCCAGCAGTTCACCGGGACAGGTAATGAACACTGAAGCTTTCTTT.

This clonotype was picked up a small number of times. The rearrangement joins TRBV5-1 to TRBJ1-5; 7 bases fit TRBD1. CDR1 and CDR2 (germline): SGHRS, YFSETQ. This CDR3 has 14 amino acids. J was trimmed by 8 bases and V by 4 bases; bases with no gene match: 9. The CDR3 reads CASSPTGPREPQHF. CDR3 bases: TGCGCCAGCAGCCCGACAGGGCCCCGAGAGCCCCAGCATTTT.

This clonotype was counted only a few times. The chain uses TRBV9 and TRBJ1-2, with a possible D match to TRBD1 (5 bases). Germline V lookup: CDR1 SGDLS, CDR2 YYNGEE. The V gene lost 0 bases and the J gene lost 5 bases, with 14 bases spanning the gap. This CDR3 region has 15 residues. The CDR3 region has the DNA TGTGCCAGCAGCGTAGTTGATACAGGCACATATGGCTACACCTTC. Amino acid sequence: CASSVVDTGTYGYTF.

Only a few counts were recorded for this clonotype. This chain connects TRBV5-1 to TRBJ2-6; tentative D call: TRBD1 (5 bases). The CDR3 spans 13 residues. V was pared by 8 bases and J by 3 bases, with 9 bases between. The V gene's germline CDR1 is SGHRS and CDR2 YFSETQ. The CDR3 here is CASVGDGANVLTF. Written as DNA, the CDR3 is TGCGCCAGTGTAGGGGATGGGGCCAACGTCCTGACTTTC.

The table lists this clonotype with a few counts. The J gene is TRBJ2-1, the V gene TRBV5-1; TRBD1 or TRBD2 may be the D gene (5 bases each). CDR1 is SGHRS and CDR2 is YFSETQ in the germline V gene. The CDR3 spans 16 residues. The germline V and J ends were trimmed by 4 bases and 6 bases, with 20 bases remaining between them. This chain's CDR3 is CASSRTVGGWGNEQFF. The CDR3, as DNA: TGCGCCAGCAGCCGGACGGTTGGGGGTTGGGGCAATGAGCAGTTCTTC.

This chain joins TRBV13 and TRBJ1-4; D is ambiguous. Trimming removed 1 base from V and 12 bases from J, with 9 bases in between. This CDR3 contains 12 residues. Germline V gene data show CDR1 as PRHDT and CDR2 as FYEKMQ (reference sequence). The CDR3 spells CASSLESEELFF. CDR3 DNA: TGTGCCAGCAGCTTAGAGTCGGAGGAACTGTTTTTT.

CDR3 amino acids: CASSPYEPRTGELFF. CDR3 bases: TGTGCCAGCAGTCCGTATGAACCACGCACCGGGGAGCTGTTTTTT. The chain uses TRBV6-2 or TRBV6-3 and TRBJ2-2; no firm D call. The CDR3 covers 15 residues. V lost 5 bases and J lost 4, with 14 bases in between. In germline, CDR1 is MNHEY, CDR2 SVGEGT.

The chain carries TRBV3-1 and TRBJ2-1; no firm D call. The CDR3 has 15 amino acids. V was pared by 2 bases and J by 5 bases, with 13 bases between. CDR1 and CDR2 (germline): LGHDT, YNNKEL (reference sequence). The CDR3 coding sequence is TGTGCCAGCAGCCAAAAGGAAAGGGTCCACAATGAGCAGTTCTTC. Translating it yields CASSQKERVHNEQFF.

The chain carries TRBV5-1 and TRBJ2-7; TRBD2 matches 8 bases. The J segment lost 3 bases and the V segment lost 5 bases, leaving 13 bases of the junction unmatched. Germline V gives CDR1 SGHRS, CDR2 YFSETQ. The CDR3 consists of 16 residues. The CDR3 bases are TGCGCCAGCAGGATGGAGTCCAGCGGGAGTGGCTACGAGCAGTACTTC. Its protein product is CASRMESSGSGYEQYF.

This clonotype appeared a single time. Germline is not matched at one junction end, which may reflect a read error. The chain recombines TRBV6-1 with TRBJ2-3; 9 bases match TRBD2. The length of the CDR3 is 17 residues. Per germline, CDR1 MNHNS and CDR2 SASEGT. The CDR3 spells CVSSFSQLAGATDTQYF. The CDR3, as DNA: TGTGTCAGCAGTTTTTCTCAACTAGCGGGCGCCACAGATACGCAGTATTTT.

The chain has TRBV7-3 and TRBJ2-7, with 7 nucleotides matching TRBD2. This CDR3 region has 15 residues. The trim removed 5 bases at V and 1 base at J, leaving 8 bases unmatched. Germline V CDR1 and CDR2: SGHTA, FQGTGA. This CDR3 reads CASSEVPGGSYEQYF. The CDR3 DNA reads as TGTGCCAGCAGCGAAGTCCCGGGAGGATCCTACGAGCAGTACTTC.

This clonotype was detected only a few times. The chain recombines TRBV28 with TRBJ2-7, with no clear D. The V end lost 4 bases, the J end lost 2 bases, and 18 bases lay between the germline ends. The CDR3 consists of 16 residues. The germline CDR1 and CDR2 sequences are MDHEN and SYDVKM. The DNA of the CDR3 is TGTGCCAGCAGTTCTACTCGTGGGCGTCCAACCTACGAGCAGTACTTC. It encodes CASSSTRGRPTYEQYF.

Ten or more counts support this clonotype. The chain uses TRBV12-3 or TRBV12-4 and TRBJ1-1; D is unresolved. The CDR3 has 13 residues. Trimming pared 2 bases from V and 1 base from J, leaving 5 bases between. Here the CDR3 reads CASSLRQNTEAFF. As DNA, the CDR3 is TGTGCCAGCAGTTTACGACAGAACACTGAAGCTTTCTTT.